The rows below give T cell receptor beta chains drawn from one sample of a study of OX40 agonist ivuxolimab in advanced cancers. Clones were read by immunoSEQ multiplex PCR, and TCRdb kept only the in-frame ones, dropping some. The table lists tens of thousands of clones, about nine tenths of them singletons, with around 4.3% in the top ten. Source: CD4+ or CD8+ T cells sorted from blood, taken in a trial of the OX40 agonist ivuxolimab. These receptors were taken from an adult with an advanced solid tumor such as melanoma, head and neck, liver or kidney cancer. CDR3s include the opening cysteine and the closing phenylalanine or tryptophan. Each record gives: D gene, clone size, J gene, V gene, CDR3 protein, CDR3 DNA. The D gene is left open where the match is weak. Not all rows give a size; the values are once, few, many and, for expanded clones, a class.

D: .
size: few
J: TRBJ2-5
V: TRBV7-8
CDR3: CASSSQGGFRGETQYF
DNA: TGTGCCAGCAGCTCCCAAGGGGGTTTTAGGGGGGAGACCCAGTACTTC

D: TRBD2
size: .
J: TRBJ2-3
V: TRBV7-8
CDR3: CASSLVLAGSDTQYF
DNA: TGTGCCAGCAGCTTAGTACTAGCGGGATCAGATACGCAGTATTTT

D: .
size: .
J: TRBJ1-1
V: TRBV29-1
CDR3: CSGHRGTEAFF
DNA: TGCAGCGGACATCGGGGCACTGAAGCTTTCTTT

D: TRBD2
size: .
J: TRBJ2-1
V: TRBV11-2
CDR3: CASSSAGTSGTYNEQFF
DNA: TGTGCCAGCAGCTCCGCCGGGACTAGCGGAACCTACAATGAGCAGTTCTTC

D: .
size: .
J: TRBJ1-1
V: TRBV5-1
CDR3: CASSEGTGNTEAFF
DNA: TGCGCCAGCAGCGAAGGGACGGGGAACACTGAAGCTTTCTTT

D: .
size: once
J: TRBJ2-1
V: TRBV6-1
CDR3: CASSETVRGRREQFF
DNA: TGTGCCAGCAGTGAGACGGTCCGGGGGCGTAGGGAGCAGTTCTTC

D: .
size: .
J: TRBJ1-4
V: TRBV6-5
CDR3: CASRLQGINEKLFF
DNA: TGTGCCAGCAGACTCCAGGGGATTAATGAAAAACTGTTTTTT

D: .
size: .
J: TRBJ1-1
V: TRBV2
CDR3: CASSMGGTEAFF
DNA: TGTGCCAGCAGTATGGGGGGTACTGAAGCTTTCTTT

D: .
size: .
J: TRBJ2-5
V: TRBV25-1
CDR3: CASSAGPQETQYF
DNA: TGTGCCAGCAGTGCCGGACCGCAAGAGACCCAGTACTTC

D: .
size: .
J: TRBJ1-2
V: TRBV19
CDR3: CASNKGQESVYGYTF
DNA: TGTGCCAGTAACAAGGGGCAGGAGTCAGTCTATGGCTACACCTTC

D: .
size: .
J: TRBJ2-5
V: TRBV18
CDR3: CASFRSEGETQYF
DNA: TGTGCCAGCTTCCGGAGTGAGGGGGAGACCCAGTACTTC

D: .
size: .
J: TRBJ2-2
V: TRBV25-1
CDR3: CASSETETGELFF
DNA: TGTGCCAGCAGTGAGACAGAGACCGGGGAGCTGTTTTTT

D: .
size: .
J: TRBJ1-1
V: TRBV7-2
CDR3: CASKVNWLNTEAFF
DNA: TGTGCCAGCAAAGTTAACTGGCTGAACACTGAAGCTTTCTTT